One sample yielded the 32 T cell receptor beta chains listed below, sequenced in a study of blood T cell repertoires in COVID-19. Only in-frame clones appear in the TCRdb table, and some are missing; sequencing was by immunoSEQ multiplex PCR. The sample includes hundreds of thousands of clones, around nine tenths of them seen just once. Material for sequencing was PBMCs or T cells enriched from blood (not recorded which). The receptors shown here come from a woman between 50 and 59 years old who had been exposed to COVID-19.

The chain recombines TRBV5-5 with TRBJ2-3; D is uncertain. The CDR3 runs 12 residues. Trimming cost V 4 bases and J 8 bases, with 11 bases left between them. Germline CDR1 and CDR2: SGHKS and YYEKEE (reference sequence). The CDR3 loop reads CASSTTEPTQYF. The CDR3 DNA reads TGTGCCAGCAGCACGACTGAGCCTACGCAGTATTTT.

This chain connects TRBV10-2 to TRBJ1-3; 8 bases are shared with TRBD1. The CDR3 sequence is 18 residues long. Germline V gene lookup returns CDR1 WSHSY and CDR2 SAAADI. J lost 0 bases, V lost 0 bases, and 7 bases had no gene match. CDR3 region: CASSESMYRGYSGNTIYF. DNA of the CDR3: TGCGCCAGCAGTGAGTCGATGTACAGGGGGTACTCTGGAAACACCATATATTTT.

The V gene is TRBV5-1, the J gene TRBJ2-7; maybe TRBD2 (6 bases). The germline gives CDR1 SGHRS, CDR2 YFSETQ. This CDR3 is 15 amino acids long. V was pared by 2 bases and J by 0 bases, with 12 bases between. The CDR3 DNA follows: TGCGCCAGCAGCTTTGGGGGACTTCTCTCCTACGAGCAGTACTTC. This encodes CASSFGGLLSYEQYF.

The chain uses TRBV25-1 and TRBJ2-2, with D possibly being TRBD1 (5 bases). This CDR3 is 14 amino acids long. CDR1 is MGHDK, CDR2 SYGVNS, per germline. V lost 4 bases, J lost 4 bases, and 10 bases lay in between. DNA for the CDR3: TGTGCCAGCAGTGCTCAGGGTATCACCGGGGAGCTGTTTTTT. It codes for CASSAQGITGELFF.

The genes are TRBV5-4 and TRBJ1-2; 8 nucleotides align to TRBD1. There are 14 residues in the CDR3. Trimming took 0 bases from V and 3 from J; bases not matched to a gene: 1. CDR1 is SGHNT, CDR2 YYREEE, per germline (reference sequence). CDR3 nucleotides: TGTGCCAGCAGCTTGGTACAGGGGGACTATGGCTACACCTTC. Its translation is CASSLVQGDYGYTF.

The V gene is TRBV2, the J gene TRBJ1-5; D gene unclear. The CDR3 sequence is 13 residues long. The V end lost 6 bases, the J end lost 4 bases, and 10 bases lay between the germline ends. CDR1 is SNHLY and CDR2 is FYNNEI in the germline V gene. This CDR3 reads CASSTLLNQPQHF. The CDR3 DNA reads as TGTGCCAGCAGCACCCTCCTAAATCAGCCCCAGCATTTT.

The chain joins TRBV19 to TRBJ1-4; 10 bases fit TRBD1. CDR3 size: 15 residues. V was clipped by 5 bases and J by 6 bases; unmatched bases: 6. Germline V CDR1 and CDR2: LNHDA, SQIVND (reference sequence). The CDR3 DNA sequence: TGTGCCAGTAGTCTCGCGGGACAGGGGTATGAAAAACTGTTTTTT. Translation gives CASSLAGQGYEKLFF.

V gene TRBV18 combines with J gene TRBJ1-2; D ambiguous. Germline V lookup: CDR1 KGHSH, CDR2 LQKENI. This CDR3 spans 12 amino acids. Trimming pared 3 bases from V and 7 bases from J, leaving 9 bases between. This chain's CDR3 is CASSPDKVGYTF. The CDR3 region has the DNA TGTGCCAGCTCACCCGACAAAGTTGGCTACACCTTC.

The rearrangement joins TRBV19 to TRBJ2-2; no clear D gene. V lost 0 bases and J 6 bases, leaving 8 bases between the germline ends. There are 14 residues in the CDR3. The germline CDR1 and CDR2 sequences are LNHDA and SQIVND (reference sequence). The CDR3: CASSIDGRSGELFF. CDR3 in DNA: TGTGCCAGTAGTATAGATGGCCGCTCCGGGGAGCTGTTTTTT.

The V gene is TRBV4-1, the J gene TRBJ2-2; 9 bases are a match to TRBD1. This CDR3 is built from 17 residues. Germline V lookup: CDR1 MGHRA, CDR2 YSYEKL. V trimming: 0 bases; J trimming: 6 bases; junction bases outside the gene matches: 8. CDR3 amino acids: CASSQETPGQGAGELFF. CDR3 DNA: TGCGCCAGCAGCCAAGAAACCCCGGGACAGGGAGCCGGGGAGCTGTTTTTT.

The rearrangement joins TRBV10-3 to TRBJ1-5; TRBD1 matches at 7 bases. The CDR3 sequence is 13 residues long. V lost 6 bases to trimming and J lost 4 bases; unmatched junction nucleotides: 3. Germline V gene lookup returns CDR1 ENHRY and CDR2 SYGVKD. The CDR3 DNA reads as TGTGCCATCAGACAGGGGCGAAATCAGCCCCAGCATTTT. Translated: CAIRQGRNQPQHF.

V is TRBV7-9 and J is TRBJ2-6; tentative D call: TRBD1 (6 bases). CDR3 size: 17 residues. Germline V gene data show CDR1 as SEHNR and CDR2 as FQNEAQ (reference sequence). V shed 8 bases and J shed 2 bases, with 19 bases lying between them. The CDR3 loop reads CASPKGDADAGANVLTF. The CDR3 DNA sequence: TGTGCCAGCCCAAAGGGGGATGCGGATGCTGGGGCCAACGTCCTGACTTTC. Looking up the rest from reference TRBV7-9 and TRBJ2-6 gives the full variable domain: DTGVSQNPRHKITKRGQNVTFRCDPISEHNRLYWYRQTLGQGPEFLTYFQNEAQLEKSRLLSDRFSAERPKGSFSTLEIQRTEQGDSAMYLCASPKGDADAGANVLTFGAGSRLTVL.

This chain connects TRBV10-3 to TRBJ2-7; tentatively, D is TRBD1 (5 bases). CDR1 ENHRY and CDR2 SYGVKD come from the germline V gene. Between the trimmed V and J ends, which lost 0 bases and 3 bases, there was a span of 9 bases. The length of the CDR3 is 14 residues. CDR3 region: CAISESIRGYEQYF. The CDR3 coding sequence is TGTGCCATCAGTGAGTCGATAAGGGGCTACGAGCAGTACTTC.

This chain uses TRBV7-9 with TRBJ2-7, with 7 bases lining up with TRBD2. CDR3 length equals 14 residues. V gave up 5 bases and J gave up 0 bases; unmatched junction bases: 4. CDR1 and CDR2 from the germline V gene are SEHNR and FQNEAQ (reference sequence). Here the CDR3 DNA reads TGTGCCAGCAGCCTAGGCGGGGGCTCCTACGAGCAGTACTTC. Its translation: CASSLGGGSYEQYF.

CDR3 residues: CASSTQWQGGETQYF. In DNA, the CDR3 is TGTGCCAGCAGCACCCAATGGCAGGGGGGAGAGACCCAGTACTTC. The rearrangement uses TRBV5-6 and TRBJ2-5; a possible D gene is TRBD1 (7 bases). The CDR3 runs 15 residues. V was shortened by 4 bases and J by 4 bases, with 17 bases between the two germline ends. The germline CDR1 and CDR2 sequences are SGHDT and YYEEEE.

This chain joins TRBV19 and TRBJ2-5; TRBD1 might be the D (7 bases). Germline CDR1 LNHDA, CDR2 SQIVND (reference sequence). The CDR3 contains 16 residues. The V and J ends lost 2 bases and 2 bases respectively, with 15 bases between them. Written as DNA, the CDR3 is TGTGCCAGTAGTATATCGTTGGCAGGGGGGCAAGAGACCCAGTACTTC. It yields the protein CASSISLAGGQETQYF.

V gene TRBV6-5 combines with J gene TRBJ1-2; D is uncertain. V dropped 8 bases and J dropped 4 bases, with 11 bases sitting between them. The length of the CDR3 is 12 residues. Germline loops: CDR1 MNHEY, CDR2 SVGAGI. The CDR3: CASATEVYGYTF. Written as DNA, the CDR3 is TGTGCCAGCGCGACGGAGGTCTATGGCTACACCTTC.

The chain joins TRBV6-1 to TRBJ2-1; a weak D match, TRBD2 (5 bases). Germline assignment: CDR1 MNHNS and CDR2 SASEGT. The CDR3 loop spans 16 amino acids. With 2 bases removed from V and 0 bases from J, the gap between germline ends came to 11 bases. The CDR3 DNA reads TGTGCCAGCAGTGAACAGCCAACTAGCTCCTACAATGAGCAGTTCTTC. This sequence encodes CASSEQPTSSYNEQFF.

This chain links TRBV15 with TRBJ1-5, with no clear D. Germline CDR1 reads LNHNV; CDR2 reads YYDKDF (reference sequence). The V end lost 0 bases, the J end lost 5 bases, and 8 bases lay between the germline ends. The CDR3 extends over 14 amino acids. In DNA form, the CDR3 reads TGTGCCACCAGCAGAGATGGCGGCTATCAGCCCCAGCATTTT. This gives the protein CATSRDGGYQPQHF.

Comments on this clone: The germline gene is not matched at one end of the junction; a read error may be the cause. The chain carries TRBV5-1 and TRBJ1-6; 8 nucleotides match TRBD1. Per the germline V gene, CDR1 is SGHRS and CDR2 is YFSETQ. This CDR3 comprises 17 residues. The CDR3 region has the DNA TGCGCCAGCAGCTCCGGACAGGGCGGGCGGGATAAGTCACCCCTCCACTTT. Protein product: CASSSGQGGRDKSPLHF. The full variable domain, its missing parts supplied by reference TRBV5-1 and TRBJ1-6, is KAGVTQTPRYLIKTRGQQVTLSCSPISGHRSVSWYQQTPGQGLQFLFEYFSETQRNKGNFPGRFSGRQFSNSRSEMNVSTLELGDSALYLCASSSGQGGRDKSPLHFGNGTRLTVT.

The chain has TRBV7-2 and TRBJ1-5; 8 nucleotides agree with TRBD1. Per germline, CDR1 SGHTA and CDR2 FQGNSA. The V and J ends lost 5 bases and 4 bases, in that order; junction bases with no gene match: 10. The CDR3 runs to 16 residues. This CDR3 reads CASSKNPGTGNQPQHF. Written as DNA, the CDR3 is TGTGCCAGCAGCAAAAACCCCGGGACAGGAAATCAGCCCCAGCATTTT.

The chain couples TRBV5-4 to TRBJ2-2; D is uncertain. The CDR3 is 15 residues long. V gave up 2 bases and J gave up 1 base, with 9 bases separating them. The germline CDR1 and CDR2 sequences are SGHNT and YYREEE (reference sequence). The CDR3 sequence: CASSLEAQNTGELFF. CDR3 sequence (DNA): TGTGCCAGCAGCTTAGAAGCTCAGAACACCGGGGAGCTGTTTTTT. Supplemented by reference TRBV5-4 and TRBJ2-2, the full variable domain reads ETGVTQSPTHLIKTRGQQVTLRCSSQSGHNTVSWYQQALGQGPQFIFQYYREEENGRGNFPPRFSGLQFPNYSSELNVNALELDDSALYLCASSLEAQNTGELFFGEGSRLTVL.

The J gene is TRBJ2-7, the V gene TRBV19; 7 bases are shared with TRBD2. After removal of 6 bases from V and 2 bases from J, the junction contained 7 bases not matched to a gene. The CDR3 contains 14 residues. From germline, CDR1 is LNHDA and CDR2 SQIVND (reference sequence). Here the CDR3 reads CASSLERGAYEQYF. In DNA form, the CDR3 reads TGTGCCAGTAGCCTTGAGCGGGGCGCCTACGAGCAGTACTTC. Full variable domain (missing parts from reference TRBV19 and TRBJ2-7): DGGITQSPKYLFRKEGQNVTLSCEQNLNHDAMYWYRQDPGQGLRLIYYSQIVNDFQKGDIAEGYSVSREKKESFPLTVTSAQKNPTAFYLCASSLERGAYEQYFGPGTRLTVT.

The gene calls are TRBV7-2 and TRBJ1-2; 11 nucleotides align to TRBD1. The germline gives CDR1 SGHTA, CDR2 FQGNSA. This CDR3 is built from 13 residues. Germline trimming cut 6 bases from V and 8 bases from J; bases unmatched to any gene: 5. Here the CDR3 reads CASRRGTGGGYTF. DNA for the CDR3: TGTGCCAGCAGGAGAGGGACAGGGGGAGGCTACACCTTC.

This chain joins TRBV28 and TRBJ1-5; D is unclear. The V and J ends lost 6 bases and 6 bases respectively, with 15 bases between them. This CDR3 has 14 amino acids. In germline, CDR1 is MDHEN, CDR2 SYDVKM. The CDR3 loop reads CASSIAPPGQPQHF. DNA of the CDR3: TGTGCCAGCAGCATAGCCCCCCCTGGTCAGCCCCAGCATTTT. Complete variable domain (other parts from reference TRBV28 and TRBJ1-5): DVKVTQSSRYLVKRTGEKVFLECVQDMDHENMFWYRQDPGLGLRLIYFSYDVKMKEKGDIPEGYSVSREKKERFSLILESASTNQTSMYLCASSIAPPGQPQHFGDGTRLSIL.

The V call is TRBV27, the J call TRBJ1-1; D not certain. Germline lookup yields CDR1 MNHEY and CDR2 SMNVEV (reference sequence). This CDR3 spans 15 amino acids. The V end was cut by 3 bases, the J end by 2 bases, with 13 bases between. CDR3 amino acids: CASSLADLGNTEAFF. The CDR3 DNA reads as TGTGCCAGCAGTTTGGCAGACCTAGGTAACACTGAAGCTTTCTTT.

On this clone itself: This specimen includes other DNA sequences encoding the same CDR3. The genes are TRBV18 and TRBJ1-2; a weak D match, TRBD1 (5 bases). The CDR3 runs 14 residues. V shed 2 bases and J shed 0 bases, with 7 bases lying between them. Germline V lookup: CDR1 KGHSH, CDR2 LQKENI. Here the CDR3 DNA reads TGTGCCAGCTCACCAGACAGAGCTAACTATGGCTACACCTTC. This codes for CASSPDRANYGYTF.

J is TRBJ1-5 and V is TRBV19, with 8 positions matching TRBD1. In germline, CDR1 is LNHDA, CDR2 SQIVND (reference sequence). V dropped 1 base and J dropped 5; count of bases not matched to a gene: 7. This CDR3 has 16 residues. The CDR3 reads CASSIVWNRGDQPQHF. CDR3 bases: TGTGCCAGTAGTATAGTTTGGAACAGGGGGGATCAGCCCCAGCATTTT.

The chain has TRBV23-1 and TRBJ2-1; no firm D call. TRBV23-1 is annotated as an ORF whose role is uncertain. The CDR3 has 16 amino acids. Deletions cut 5 bases from V and 7 bases from J, with 21 bases between. Here the CDR3 reads CASSKWVPRVCNEQFF. In DNA, the CDR3 is TGCGCCAGCAGTAAATGGGTCCCACGGGTGTGTAATGAGCAGTTCTTC.

The chain carries TRBV4-2 and TRBJ2-2, with D possibly TRBD2 on 5 matching bases. The length of the CDR3 is 16 residues. CDR1 and CDR2 (germline): LGHNA, YNFKEQ. V lost 1 base to trimming and J lost 0 bases, with 9 bases between them. CDR3 nucleotides: TGTGCCAGCAGCCAAGTGACGGGGTCGAACACCGGGGAGCTGTTTTTT. This encodes CASSQVTGSNTGELFF.

In DNA form, the CDR3 reads TGCGCCAGCAGCTTTGACTCCTCCACAGGAGATACGCAGTATTTT. Translating it yields CASSFDSSTGDTQYF. The chain couples TRBV5-1 to TRBJ2-3, with a possible D match to TRBD1 (5 bases). This CDR3 is 15 amino acids long. V lost 2 bases and J 5 bases, leaving 15 bases between the germline ends. Germline loops: CDR1 SGHRS, CDR2 YFSETQ.

This sequence joins TRBV28 and TRBJ1-4; the D gene is possibly TRBD1 (5 bases). This CDR3 contains 15 residues. The V end lost 6 bases, the J end lost 8 bases, and 19 bases lay between the germline ends. Germline V gene sequence: CDR1 MDHEN, CDR2 SYDVKM. CDR3 in amino acids: CASSPYGGGLEKLFF. The CDR3 DNA sequence: TGTGCCAGCAGCCCATACGGGGGAGGTTTGGAAAAACTGTTTTTT. Drawing the rest from reference TRBV28 and TRBJ1-4, the complete variable domain is DVKVTQSSRYLVKRTGEKVFLECVQDMDHENMFWYRQDPGLGLRLIYFSYDVKMKEKGDIPEGYSVSREKKERFSLILESASTNQTSMYLCASSPYGGGLEKLFFGSGTQLSVL.